These T cell receptor beta chains were read from a single sample in a study of T cells in Graves' hyperthyroidism and ophthalmopathy. TCRdb reanalysed the multiplex PCR reads using MiXCR and keeps one entry per CDR3 protein. The sample records a few hundred thousand distinct CDR3 sequences, 15% to 19% being singletons. Material for sequencing was blood. These receptors were obtained from a woman aged 18 to 35 with Graves' hyperthyroidism that later progressed to Graves' ophthalmopathy. The CDR3 runs from the conserved cysteine through the conserved F or W. The D gene is left open where the match is weak. Rows may omit the clone size; those that give it use once, few, many or a size class.

CDR3nt,CDR3aa,d_gene,v_gene,j_gene,abundance
TGCAGTGCTATGGGAATTCAAGCTTTCTTT,CSAMGIQAFF,NA,TRBV20-1,TRBJ1-1,many
TGCGCCAGCAGCTTGGCCGGGGCGCGTCCCGAAGCTTTCTTT,CASSLAGARPEAFF,NA,TRBV5-1,TRBJ1-1,few
TGTGCCAGCGGGTTTGCGACGGGGAATGAGCAGTTCTTC,CASGFATGNEQFF,NA,TRBV27,TRBJ2-1,NA
TGCGCCAGCAGCTTCGGCGGGGGGAACACTGAAGCTTTCTTT,CASSFGGGNTEAFF,NA,TRBV5-1,TRBJ1-1,many
TGTGCCAGCAGTTGGGCCGGGTACGCTGGAAACACCATATATTTT,CASSWAGYAGNTIYF,NA,TRBV28,TRBJ1-3,many
TGTGCCAGCAGCCCGCACCGATTTAGCGGGAGCGACACCGGGGAGCTGTTTTTT,CASSPHRFSGSDTGELFF,TRBD2,TRBV14,TRBJ2-2,few
TGCAGTGCTAGACCTTTTAGCGGGAGGCGGAATGAGCAGTTCTTC,CSARPFSGRRNEQFF,TRBD2,TRBV20-1,TRBJ2-1,many
TGTGCCAGCAGTGCACTAGCCTCTAACACCGGGGAGCTGTTTTTT,CASSALASNTGELFF,NA,TRBV2,TRBJ2-2,few
TGCAGTGCTAGAGAATGGCAGGGCACAGATACGCAGTATTTT,CSAREWQGTDTQYF,NA,TRBV20-1,TRBJ2-3,many
TGCGCCAGCAGCCCTCCGCCCTGGGGCTCCTACGAGCAGTACTTC,CASSPPPWGSYEQYF,NA,TRBV28,TRBJ2-7,many
TGTGCCAGCAGTTACTCGAACGAGCAGTACTTC,CASSYSNEQYF,NA,TRBV6-5,TRBJ2-7,many
TGCGCCAGCAGTGGTGGTAAGGGTACGGACGAGCAGTACTTC,CASSGGKGTDEQYF,NA,TRBV10-2,TRBJ2-7,NA
TGTGCCAGCCGGGTCGGGAGGACGGGAAATGAGCAGTTCTTC,CASRVGRTGNEQFF,TRBD2,TRBV7-9,TRBJ2-1,many
TGCAGTGCTCTAGCGGGCGAGACCCAGTACTTC,CSALAGETQYF,TRBD2,TRBV20-1,TRBJ2-5,NA
TGCAGTGCTAGTGGAAAGGGGGGTAACAATGAGCAGTTCTTC,CSASGKGGNNEQFF,NA,TRBV20-1,TRBJ2-1,many
TGCGCCAGCAGCTTGGCCGGTCGAATTCAAGAGACCCAGTACTTC,CASSLAGRIQETQYF,NA,TRBV5-1,TRBJ2-5,NA
TGCAGTGCTAAACCTAAACGGGATGGAAACACAGATACGCAGTATTTT,CSAKPKRDGNTDTQYF,NA,TRBV20-1,TRBJ2-3,many
TGTGCCAGCAGCCGTCTCTTAGCGGGAGCAAACGAGCAGTACTTC,CASSRLLAGANEQYF,TRBD2,TRBV14,TRBJ2-7,many
TGTGCCACCACGGGGTATAGCAATCAGCCCCAGCATTTT,CATTGYSNQPQHF,NA,TRBV6-2/TRBV6-3,TRBJ1-5,NA
TGTGCCAGCAGCCTAACCCGGGATTGGGAGACCCAGTACTTC,CASSLTRDWETQYF,NA,TRBV7-8,TRBJ2-5,NA
TGTGCCAGCTCACCACTCGGGACAGGGGTTGATGAGCAGTTCTTC,CASSPLGTGVDEQFF,TRBD1,TRBV18,TRBJ2-1,many
TGTGCCAGCGCCGGAGTATTTTGGGCCAACGTCCTGACTTTC,CASAGVFWANVLTF,NA,TRBV12-3/TRBV12-4,TRBJ2-6,many
TGTGCCAGCAGTTTTCGTGGGCCGGGAGTCGAGGAGCAGTACTTC,CASSFRGPGVEEQYF,NA,TRBV28,TRBJ2-7,many
TGTGCCAGCAGCGGCGGGACAGTCAATCAGCCCCAGCATTTT,CASSGGTVNQPQHF,TRBD1,TRBV2,TRBJ1-5,many
TGTGCCTGGAGTGGGCCAGCCCCAGATACGCAGTATTTT,CAWSGPAPDTQYF,NA,TRBV30,TRBJ2-3,many
TGCGCCAGCAGCTTCCAGGGAACTGGCGACAATGAGCAGTTCTTC,CASSFQGTGDNEQFF,NA,TRBV5-1,TRBJ2-1,NA
TGTGCCAGCAGCTTAGCATTCGGGACAGGCACAGGGGGCTATGGCTACACCTTC,CASSLAFGTGTGGYGYTF,TRBD1,TRBV7-8,TRBJ1-2,NA